Below are 3 T cell receptor beta chains sequenced from a single sample in a study of blood T cells in healthy people across ages. Using a J-beta primer mix together with a sample-barcoded 5' primer, a second PCR was run for roughly 6 to 12 cycles. One entry per CDR3 protein, called by TCRdb with MiXCR from the 5' RACE reads. This sample has about 620,000 distinct CDR3 sequences, with around 21% found just once. What was sequenced was blood. The receptors were gathered from a man between 65 and 85 years old in good health.

This clonotype is a singleton in its sample. The rearrangement uses TRBV19 and TRBJ1-5; no reliable D call. V gave up 2 bases and J gave up 4 bases, with 15 bases separating them. The CDR3 extends over 16 amino acids. Germline CDR1 is LNHDA and CDR2 is SQIVND (reference sequence). CDR3 sequence: CASSIWTEVPNQPQHF. Here the CDR3 DNA reads TGTGCCAGTAGTATATGGACCGAGGTTCCTAATCAGCCCCAGCATTTT.

On this clonotype itself: A read error may produce the germline difference seen at one junction end. The rearrangement joins TRBV6-5 to TRBJ2-2, with D possibly being TRBD2 (6 bases). Per germline, CDR1 MNHEY and CDR2 SVGAGI. The CDR3 runs 14 residues. Here the CDR3 reads CASSRSPHTGGLFF. The DNA for the CDR3 is TGTGCCAGCAGCCGTAGCCCGCACACCGGGGGGCTGTTTTTT.

V and J are TRBV4-2 and TRBJ2-5; D gene uncertain. The J call is in doubt because the DNA end fits TRBJ2-1 better. The CDR3 extends over 13 amino acids. Germline V gene lookup returns CDR1 LGHNA and CDR2 YNFKEQ. Here the CDR3 reads CASSHTRIDEQFF. For the CDR3, the DNA is TGTGCCAGCAGCCATACACGTATAGATGAGCAGTTCTTC.